This TCR beta chain was profiled in a study of blood T cell repertoires in COVID-19. For the study at large: The United States, Italy and Spain were the sources of the acute and convalescent COVID-19 samples.

The table came from immunoSEQ multiplex PCR; TCRdb's copy has only in-frame clones and leaves some out. This sample carries more than 85,000 clones, 85% to 90% of them seen once, and the ten largest clones take 4% to 5%. CDR3 length: 13 residues. With 5 bases removed from V and 4 bases from J, the gap between germline ends came to 9 bases. In germline, CDR1 is ENHRY, CDR2 SYGVKD. Enrollment of patients from Seattle took place during active infection, with longitudinal follow-up. The source material was peripheral blood. The rearrangement links TRBV10-3 to TRBJ1-3, with D possibly TRBD1 on 5 matching bases. The sequence was obtained from a human donor with COVID-19, enrolled during active disease. The donor label of this sample is uncertain. CDR3: CAISQGGGNTIYF. The CDR3 nucleotides read TGTGCCATCAGTCAGGGTGGAGGAAACACCATATATTTT.